This is a list of T cell receptor beta chains from one sample in a study of T-cell memory formation after mild COVID-19. One entry per CDR3 protein, called by TCRdb with MiXCR from the 5' RACE reads. The sample consists of just over 400,000 distinct CDR3 sequences, less than 25% of them appearing once. Sequencing was performed on PBMCs or a T cell subset sorted from them (not recorded which). The receptors here all came from an adult woman who had mild COVID-19 (a few samples of this study predate the infection). Cell type and time point are not known. CDR3s include the opening cysteine and the closing phenylalanine or tryptophan. The D gene is left open where the match is weak. The listing skips clone size in some rows; elsewhere it reads once, few, many or a size class.

V gene	J gene	clone size	D gene	CDR3 DNA	CDR3 protein
TRBV25-1	TRBJ1-6	-	TRBD1	TGTGCCAGCAGTCCAGGACAGGGGGCGAATTCACCCCTCCACTTT	CASSPGQGANSPLHF
TRBV12-3/TRBV12-4	TRBJ1-1	-	-	TGTGCCAGCAGTTCCAGGGGCGGCAGTTCCAGCACTGAAGCTTTCTTT	CASSSRGGSSSTEAFF
TRBV6-2/TRBV6-3	TRBJ2-3	-	-	TGTGCCAGCACCTACACCCCCGCCGGCAGGGGAGAACTGGATACGCAGTATTTT	CASTYTPAGRGELDTQYF
TRBV7-9	TRBJ2-7	few	TRBD2	TGTGCCAGCAGCTTAGCGGGGACTAGCGGGAACTACGAGCAGTACTTC	CASSLAGTSGNYEQYF
TRBV12-3/TRBV12-4	TRBJ1-4	-	-	TGTGCCAGCAGTTCCGGCGGAACGAGGAGTCAACTGTTTTTT	CASSSGGTRSQLFF
TRBV19	TRBJ2-1	-	TRBD2	TGTGCCAGTAGAGGAGAATCGGGACTACCTACTAATGAGCAGTTCTTC	CASRGESGLPTNEQFF
TRBV6-6	TRBJ2-7	-	-	TGTGCCAGCAGTTACGCCCAGGTCCACTCCTACGAGCAGTACTTC	CASSYAQVHSYEQYF
TRBV5-1	TRBJ2-5	few	TRBD1	TGCGCCAGCAGCCCTGGGACAGTCCCCAAGCAGACCCAGTACTTC	CASSPGTVPKQTQYF
TRBV5-6	TRBJ2-7	-	TRBD2	TGTGCCAGCAGCTTGTCTAGCGGGAGGACCGAGCAGTACTTC	CASSLSSGRTEQYF
TRBV7-3	TRBJ1-2	-	TRBD1	TGTGCCAGCAGCCCAGGGACAGGGACCTATGGCTACACCTTC	CASSPGTGTYGYTF
TRBV15	TRBJ2-3	few	-	TGTGCCACCAGCAGAGTCGAGGGGTACCGGGGAGATACGCAGTATTTT	CATSRVEGYRGDTQYF
TRBV4-1	TRBJ2-3	-	-	TGCGCCAGCAGCCGCGGGGGCCTCACAGATACGCAGTATTTT	CASSRGGLTDTQYF
TRBV5-1	TRBJ2-7	-	-	TGCGCCAGCAGCGCTTTGGAAAGCTACGAGCAGTACTTC	CASSALESYEQYF
TRBV6-5	TRBJ2-4	few	-	TGTGCCAGCAGCCGAGTTCGAGGAGTGAGCTCCAAAAACATTCAGTACTTC	CASSRVRGVSSKNIQYF
TRBV25-1	TRBJ2-4	few	TRBD1	TGTGCCAGCAGTGAAACCCAGGGGGCTGCCAAAAACATTCAGTACTTC	CASSETQGAAKNIQYF
TRBV7-2	TRBJ1-1	many	-	TGTGCCAGCAGCTCGCTCGGACAGCTAAAAGCTTTCTTT	CASSSLGQLKAFF
TRBV7-9	TRBJ2-5	-	TRBD2	TGTGCCAGCAGCACCGGGACTAGCGGGGGATCGGAGACCCAGTACTTC	CASSTGTSGGSETQYF
TRBV5-1	TRBJ2-7	-	TRBD1	TGCGCCAGCACCGACAGGGGGTCCTACGAGCAGTACTTC	CASTDRGSYEQYF
TRBV7-9	TRBJ2-3	-	-	TGTGCCAGCAGCTCGGACTTTGATACGCAGTATTTT	CASSSDFDTQYF
TRBV2	TRBJ2-7	few	-	TGTGCCAGCAGCCCGACCCGGGACACCTCCTACGAGCAGTACTTC	CASSPTRDTSYEQYF
TRBV27	TRBJ2-7	few	TRBD2	TGTGCCAGCCTACCCGGGACTAGCGGGACCGGGGAGCAGTACTTC	CASLPGTSGTGEQYF
TRBV18	TRBJ2-4	few	-	TGTGCCAGCTCACCAGGGATGGAAAACATTCAGTACTTC	CASSPGMENIQYF
TRBV7-8	TRBJ1-5	few	TRBD1	TGTGCCAGCAGCTCGACAGGGGGGCCTGGGCCCCAGCATTTT	CASSSTGGPGPQHF
TRBV7-2	TRBJ2-1	few	-	TGTGCCAGCAGCTTAGCACTGCGCCGGTACAATGAGCAGTTCTTC	CASSLALRRYNEQFF
TRBV24-1	TRBJ2-5	-	TRBD1	TGTGCCACCAGTGACCAGACAGGGATCAAGGAGACCCAGTACTTC	CATSDQTGIKETQYF
TRBV7-2	TRBJ1-5	many	-	TGTGCCAGCAGCTCATCCTTAAGTCTTTATAGCAATCAGCCCCAGCATTTT	CASSSSLSLYSNQPQHF
TRBV11-2	TRBJ2-3	few	-	TGTGCCAGCAGCTTAGACTCCAGGACTAGCACAGATACGCAGTATTTT	CASSLDSRTSTDTQYF
TRBV12-3/TRBV12-4	TRBJ2-5	few	-	TGTGCCAGCAGTAGATTCGGGACGAGAGGGAGGGAGACCCAGTACTTC	CASSRFGTRGRETQYF
TRBV4-2	TRBJ1-1	few	-	TGTGCCAGCAGCCAAGATCCCAATGGTGGTACTGAAGCTTTCTTT	CASSQDPNGGTEAFF
TRBV5-1	TRBJ2-3	few	-	TGCGCCAGCAGCTTGATGGGCGGGAGCACAGATACGCAGTATTTT	CASSLMGGSTDTQYF
TRBV6-6	TRBJ2-7	few	-	TGTGCCGCAGGGGGGCAGTCCGAGCAGTACTTC	CAAGGQSEQYF
TRBV7-6	TRBJ1-1	few	-	TGTGCCAGCAGCTTAGTGCGGGGATTATTGGACACTGAAGCTTTCTTT	CASSLVRGLLDTEAFF
TRBV29-1	TRBJ2-7	many	-	TGCAGCGTTGAAGATCTCTACCTCCACGAGCAGTACTTC	CSVEDLYLHEQYF
TRBV7-9	TRBJ2-2	many	-	TGTGCCAGCAGCCGTACTAGCACCGGGGAGCTGTTTTTT	CASSRTSTGELFF
TRBV15	TRBJ2-7	few	-	TGTGCCACCAGCAGCTTCAGGGGATTTGAAGAGCAGTACTTC	CATSSFRGFEEQYF
TRBV6-5	TRBJ2-1	many	-	TGTGCCAGCAGTCCCTCCATGTTAGTCTCCTACAATGAGCAGTTCTTC	CASSPSMLVSYNEQFF
TRBV7-9	TRBJ1-1	few	-	TGTGCCAGCAGCTTAGGAACCACTGAAGCTTTCTTT	CASSLGTTEAFF
TRBV4-1	TRBJ2-1	-	TRBD2	TGCGCCAGCAGCGCCGGGACGGGGGGGCACAATGAGCAGTTCTTC	CASSAGTGGHNEQFF
TRBV5-4	TRBJ1-1	few	-	TGTGCCAGCAGCAGGACAATCGGCACTGAAGCTTTCTTT	CASSRTIGTEAFF
TRBV20-1	TRBJ1-2	-	TRBD1	TGCAGTGCTTTTTACTTACACCCGGGACAGGGGGCCGATGGCTACACCTTC	CSAFYLHPGQGADGYTF
TRBV29-1	TRBJ2-7	-	-	TGCAGCGTTGTCGGGGACATCCCGGAGCAGTACTTC	CSVVGDIPEQYF
TRBV7-9	TRBJ2-5	few	TRBD2	TGTGCCAGCAGCTTTAGCGGGAGCAGCGAGACCCAGTACTTC	CASSFSGSSETQYF
TRBV7-8	TRBJ2-7	-	-	TGTGCCAGCAGCTTAAGGGGAAAGGTTAGCTCCTACGAGCAGTACTTC	CASSLRGKVSSYEQYF
TRBV24-1	TRBJ2-7	few	-	TGTGCCACCAGTGATTCCCGCAGGGGAAAATACGAGCAGTACTTC	CATSDSRRGKYEQYF
TRBV14	TRBJ2-7	few	-	TGTGCCAGCAGCCCCCGCTCGCCCCCCGAGCAGTACTTC	CASSPRSPPEQYF
TRBV7-9	TRBJ2-1	-	-	TGTGCCAGCAGCCCCCTGGGGAGGAGCTCCTACAATGAGCAGTTCTTC	CASSPLGRSSYNEQFF
TRBV9	TRBJ2-1	-	TRBD2	TGTGCCAGCAGCTTTCGACTAGCGGGGGAGTACAATGAGCAGTTCTTC	CASSFRLAGEYNEQFF
TRBV7-9	TRBJ2-7	many	-	TGTGCCAGCAGCTTCGAAAGAGAATACGAGCAGTACTTC	CASSFEREYEQYF
TRBV9	TRBJ2-5	-	TRBD2	TGTGCCAGCAGCGTAGGGGGAGGGTCCGAGACCCAGTACTTC	CASSVGGGSETQYF
TRBV4-1	TRBJ1-4	-	-	TGCGCCAGCAGCCAAGATTTGGGACACCCGTCGGTCAAACTGTTTTTT	CASSQDLGHPSVKLFF
TRBV20-1	TRBJ2-3	few	TRBD2	TGCAGTGCTAGAGAGGTTAGCGGGGGGGCGCCAGATACGCAGTATTTT	CSAREVSGGAPDTQYF
TRBV30	TRBJ2-3	-	-	TGTGCCTGGAGTACCCTCGGCAGGGAAACAGATACGCAGTATTTT	CAWSTLGRETDTQYF
TRBV12-3/TRBV12-4	TRBJ2-7	few	-	TGTGCCAGCAAACGGGCCCCCGGCAACTCCTACGAGCAGTACTTC	CASKRAPGNSYEQYF
TRBV7-8	TRBJ2-3	few	-	TGTGCCAGCAGCTTCCGACGGTCGGGCACAGATACGCAGTATTTT	CASSFRRSGTDTQYF
TRBV6-5	TRBJ1-1	few	-	TGTGCCAGCAGTTACTCGAAGGGGGGGAACACTGAAGCTTTCTTT	CASSYSKGGNTEAFF
TRBV5-1	TRBJ2-7	-	-	TGCGCCAGCAGCTTGGGGGTTAGCGAGCAGTACTTC	CASSLGVSEQYF
TRBV5-1	TRBJ2-7	-	-	TGCGCCAGCAGCAAGCAGGGCGGGCTCTCCTACGAGCAGTACTTC	CASSKQGGLSYEQYF
TRBV7-8	TRBJ1-1	-	-	TGTGCCAGCAGACGTCTGGGCAGCATGAACACTGAAGCTTTCTTT	CASRRLGSMNTEAFF
TRBV6-5	TRBJ1-1	-	-	TGTGCCAGCAGTTACTCGAGTTGGCGGGAGAACACTGAAGCTTTCTTT	CASSYSSWRENTEAFF